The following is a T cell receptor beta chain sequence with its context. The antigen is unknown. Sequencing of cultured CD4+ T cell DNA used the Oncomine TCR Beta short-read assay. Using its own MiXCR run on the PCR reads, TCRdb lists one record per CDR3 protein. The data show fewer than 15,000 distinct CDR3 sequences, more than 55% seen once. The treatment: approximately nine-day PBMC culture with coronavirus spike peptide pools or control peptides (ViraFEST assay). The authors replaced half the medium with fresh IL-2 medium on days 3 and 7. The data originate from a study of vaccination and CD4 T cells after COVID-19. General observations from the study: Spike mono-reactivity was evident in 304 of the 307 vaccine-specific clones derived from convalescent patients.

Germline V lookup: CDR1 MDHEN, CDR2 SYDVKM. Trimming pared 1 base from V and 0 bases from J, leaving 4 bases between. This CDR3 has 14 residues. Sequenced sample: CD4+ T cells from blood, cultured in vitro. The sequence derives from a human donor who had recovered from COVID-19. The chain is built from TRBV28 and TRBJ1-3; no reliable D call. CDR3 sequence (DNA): TGTGCCAGCAGTTTATTTAACTCTGGAAACACCATATATTTT. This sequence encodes CASSLFNSGNTIYF.